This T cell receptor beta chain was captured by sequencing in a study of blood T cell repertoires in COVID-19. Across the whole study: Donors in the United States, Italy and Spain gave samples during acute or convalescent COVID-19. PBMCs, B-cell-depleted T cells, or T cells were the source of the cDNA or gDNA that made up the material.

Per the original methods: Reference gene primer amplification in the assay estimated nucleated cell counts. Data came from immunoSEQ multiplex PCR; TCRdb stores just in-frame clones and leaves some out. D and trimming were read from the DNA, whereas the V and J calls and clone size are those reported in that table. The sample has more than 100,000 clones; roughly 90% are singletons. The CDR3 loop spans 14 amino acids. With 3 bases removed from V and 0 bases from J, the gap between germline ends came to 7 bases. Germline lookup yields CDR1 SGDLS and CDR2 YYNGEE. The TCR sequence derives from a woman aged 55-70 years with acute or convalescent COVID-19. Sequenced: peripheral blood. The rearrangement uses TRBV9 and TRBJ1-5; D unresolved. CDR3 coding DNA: TGTGCCAGCAGCGACGGTCTTAGCAATCAGCCCCAGCATTTT. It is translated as CASSDGLSNQPQHF.